The next 17 T cell receptor beta chains were all read from a single sample in a study of CD8 T cells in ankylosing spondylitis. TCRdb recomputed calls from the 5' RACE reads with MiXCR, one row per CDR3 protein. The sample includes hundreds of thousands of distinct CDR3 sequences, about 20% of them seen just once. The sequenced sample consisted of blood, either unsorted or a sorted T cell fraction (not recorded which). Receptor source: a female donor with ankylosing spondylitis or in good health (not recorded which).

This clonotype was seen only a few times. The chain recombines TRBV10-3 with TRBJ2-1; 10 positions agree with TRBD1. The CDR3 consists of 15 residues. Germline V lookup: CDR1 ENHRY, CDR2 SYGVKD. With V trimmed by 4 bases and J by 3 bases, 3 bases remained unmatched. This chain's CDR3 is CAISGGDRGYNEQFF. CDR3 DNA: TGTGCCATCAGTGGGGGGGACAGGGGCTACAATGAGCAGTTCTTC.

V and J are TRBV5-5 and TRBJ2-1, with D maybe TRBD1 (6 bases). Deletions cut 3 bases from V and 7 bases from J, with 11 bases between. Germline CDR1 SGHKS, CDR2 YYEKEE (reference sequence). This CDR3 has 13 residues. CDR3 region: CASSSQGFNEQFF. CDR3 bases: TGTGCCAGCAGCTCACAGGGTTTTAATGAGCAGTTCTTC. Based on the CDR3 plus reference TRBV5-5 and TRBJ2-1, the full variable domain is DAGVTQSPTHLIKTRGQQVTLRCSPISGHKSVSWYQQVLGQGPQFIFQYYEKEERGRGNFPDRFSARQFPNYSSELNVNALLLGDSALYLCASSSQGFNEQFFGPGTRLTVL.

This rearrangement joins TRBV12-3 or TRBV12-4 to TRBJ2-2; D is unclear. Trimming shortened V by 5 bases and J by 9 bases, and 7 bases separated the two germline ends. This CDR3 region has 11 residues. CDR3: CASSGVRELFF. CDR3 coding DNA: TGTGCCAGCAGTGGGGTCCGGGAGCTGTTTTTT.

V usage is TRBV14 and J usage is TRBJ1-6; 7 positions match TRBD1. Germline V lookup: CDR1 SGHDN, CDR2 FVKESK. CDR3 size: 19 residues. Trimming took 2 bases from V and 0 from J; bases not matched to a gene: 10. CDR3 sequence reads: CASSQYIQGSSSYNSPLHF. The CDR3 DNA is TGTGCCAGCAGCCAATACATACAGGGGTCGAGCTCCTATAATTCACCCCTCCACTTT.

V is TRBV20-1 and J is TRBJ2-5; D might be TRBD1 or TRBD2, each matching 6 bases. Trimming removed 7 bases at V and 1 base at J, with 16 bases between. CDR1 and CDR2 from the germline V gene are DFQATT and SNEGSKA (reference sequence). CDR3 length equals 14 residues. The CDR3 protein is CSVYEGGTQETQYF. In nucleotides, the CDR3 is TGCAGTGTATACGAAGGGGGGACCCAAGAGACCCAGTACTTC.

This clonotype was seen at least ten times. The chain combines TRBV5-1 with TRBJ2-1, with 8 bases matching TRBD1. The CDR3 sequence is 16 residues long. Looked up from germline, CDR1 is SGHRS and CDR2 is YFSETQ. V lost 4 bases and J lost 1; bases outside the gene matches: 7. CDR3 coding DNA: TGCGCCAGCAGCGACAGGGACAGGCCTTCCTACAATGAGCAGTTCTTC. Its translation is CASSDRDRPSYNEQFF.

The rearrangement uses TRBV29-1 and TRBJ2-6, with TRBD1 as a possible D gene (5 bases). CDR1 and CDR2 from the germline V gene are SQVTM and ANQGSEA. The CDR3 length is 14 residues. The DNA for the CDR3 is TGCGCCCTGGGGCGGACCTCTGGGGCCAACGTCCTGACTTTC. Translated, it gives CALGRTSGANVLTF.

J is TRBJ2-7 and V is TRBV2; D remains ambiguous. The germline gives CDR1 SNHLY, CDR2 FYNNEI. This CDR3 has 12 amino acids. V was shortened by 6 bases and J by 0 bases, with 6 bases between the two germline ends. Written as DNA, the CDR3 is TGTGCCAGCAGCCGCGCCTCCTACGAGCAGTACTTC. The encoded protein is CASSRASYEQYF.

The chain employs TRBV20-1 and TRBJ1-1; 7 bases are shared with TRBD1. Germline V gene sequence: CDR1 DFQATT, CDR2 SNEGSKA (reference sequence). The length of the CDR3 is 15 residues. Trimming at V came to 1 base and at J to 5 bases, leaving 10 bases not matched to a gene. The CDR3 loop reads CSARASQTGKTEAFF. In DNA form, the CDR3 reads TGCAGTGCTAGAGCGAGTCAGACAGGGAAGACTGAAGCTTTCTTT.

This clonotype came up a few times. The V gene is TRBV5-1, the J gene TRBJ2-3; 11 positions match TRBD2. Losses at the gene ends were 2 bases for V and 3 bases for J; bases not matched to a gene: 2. The CDR3 consists of 15 residues. Germline V CDR1 and CDR2: SGHRS, YFSETQ. In nucleotides, the CDR3 is TGCGCCAGCAGCTTACTAGCGGGAGCGACAGATACGCAGTATTTT. Its protein product is CASSLLAGATDTQYF.

This chain links TRBV5-1 with TRBJ2-3, with 8 bases fitting TRBD2. Trimming removed 2 bases from V and 6 bases from J; junction bases left unmatched: 5. This CDR3 is 14 amino acids long. Germline CDR1 and CDR2: SGHRS and YFSETQ. The CDR3 sequence: CASSFDPSGDTQYF. The CDR3 nucleotides read TGCGCCAGCAGCTTCGATCCTAGCGGGGATACGCAGTATTTT.

The chain uses TRBV7-2 and TRBJ2-7; D is ambiguous. Looked up from germline, CDR1 is SGHTA and CDR2 is FQGNSA. V lost 4 bases, J lost 5 bases, and 6 bases lay in between. The CDR3 is 11 residues long. CDR3 loop: CASSSSHEQYF. CDR3 DNA sequence: TGTGCCAGCAGCTCCAGTCACGAGCAGTACTTC. Looking up the rest from reference TRBV7-2 and TRBJ2-7 gives the full variable domain: GAGVSQSPSNKVTEKGKDVELRCDPISGHTALYWYRQSLGQGLEFLIYFQGNSAPDKSGLPSDRFSAERTGGSVSTLTIQRTQQEDSAVYLCASSSSHEQYFGPGTRLTVT.

In its sample, this clonotype was seen a few times. V usage is TRBV7-2 and J usage is TRBJ1-5; TRBD1 is a possible D gene (5 bases). The germline V and J ends were trimmed by 1 base and 4 bases, with 11 bases remaining between them. Germline V gene sequence: CDR1 SGHTA, CDR2 FQGNSA. The length of the CDR3 is 15 residues. CDR3 residues: CASSLGTGQNQPQHF. The DNA of the CDR3 is TGTGCCAGCAGCTTAGGTACAGGCCAGAATCAGCCCCAGCATTTT.

This clonotype was picked up a small number of times. The chain carries TRBV20-1 and TRBJ2-7; D might be TRBD1 (6 bases). Looked up from germline, CDR1 is DFQATT and CDR2 is SNEGSKA (reference sequence). The V end was cut by 6 bases, the J end by 3 bases, with 21 bases between. The CDR3 is 15 amino acids. The CDR3 loop reads CSAIDGGQRIYEQYF. Written as DNA, the CDR3 is TGCAGTGCAATAGATGGTGGACAGAGGATCTACGAGCAGTACTTC.

This clonotype was seen only a few times. This chain joins TRBV6-1 and TRBJ2-1, with 7 bases matching TRBD2. This CDR3 is 15 amino acids long. V lost 6 bases and J lost 7; bases outside the gene matches: 12. CDR1 and CDR2 from the germline V gene are MNHNS and SASEGT. The CDR3 protein is CASSPWGGSGNEQFF. CDR3 in DNA: TGTGCCAGCAGCCCTTGGGGAGGGTCCGGGAATGAGCAGTTCTTC.

In its sample, this clonotype was seen a few times. This chain links TRBV7-2 with TRBJ2-2; D is possibly TRBD2 (6 bases). The CDR3 is 15 amino acids. V lost 5 bases and J 4 bases, leaving 14 bases between the germline ends. Germline CDR1 reads SGHTA; CDR2 reads FQGNSA. The CDR3 region is CASSPVVGGTGELFF. In DNA, the CDR3 is TGTGCCAGCAGCCCCGTAGTGGGAGGCACCGGGGAGCTGTTTTTT.

This clonotype appeared a few times. V gene TRBV29-1 combines with J gene TRBJ1-2; maybe TRBD1 (5 bases). CDR1 is SQVTM and CDR2 is ANQGSEA in the germline V gene. The CDR3 is made up of 12 amino acids. With 6 bases removed from V and 5 bases from J, the gap between germline ends came to 13 bases. CDR3 loop: CSVVKGTYGYTF. The CDR3 coding sequence is TGCAGCGTCGTCAAAGGGACTTATGGCTACACCTTC.